Listed below are T cell receptor beta chains from one sample, sequenced in a study of CD8+ T cells in alopecia areata. Clones were read by immunoSEQ multiplex PCR, and TCRdb kept only the in-frame ones, dropping some. The table records around 100,000 clones, approximately 90% of them present only once. Source: CD8+ T cells sorted from blood, taken between weeks 30 and 35, from a patient treated with tofacitinib. These receptors originate from a human donor with alopecia areata. Each CDR3 is given with its conserved first and last residue. A D gene is named only where the DNA matches it firmly. Some rows have no size entry. The others give once, few or many, or a class for an expanded clone.

clone size: -
J gene: TRBJ1-4
V gene: TRBV27
D gene: TRBD1
CDR3 DNA: TGTGCCAGCGCCTTGGAGGCAGGGGGCGCGAGTAGTGAAAAACTGTTTTTT
CDR3 protein: CASALEAGGASSEKLFF

clone size: -
J gene: TRBJ1-2
V gene: TRBV29-1
D gene: -
CDR3 DNA: TGCAGCGTTGATTCGTATGGCTACACCTTC
CDR3 protein: CSVDSYGYTF

clone size: -
J gene: TRBJ2-7
V gene: TRBV18
D gene: -
CDR3 DNA: TGTGCCAGCTCACGGACCGGCAGGAGCTCCTACGAGCAGTACTTC
CDR3 protein: CASSRTGRSSYEQYF

clone size: few
J gene: TRBJ2-2
V gene: TRBV29-1
D gene: TRBD1
CDR3 DNA: TGCAGCGTTGAAGGGTTAGGGACAGGGAGCACCGGGGAGCTGTTTTTT
CDR3 protein: CSVEGLGTGSTGELFF

clone size: -
J gene: TRBJ2-3
V gene: TRBV19
D gene: TRBD2
CDR3 DNA: TGTGCCAGTAGCAACAGCGGGAGAGGCACAGATACGCAGTATTTT
CDR3 protein: CASSNSGRGTDTQYF

clone size: once
J gene: TRBJ2-7
V gene: TRBV27
D gene: -
CDR3 DNA: TGTGCCAGCAGTTTGGCAGGTACCTACGAGCAGTACTTC
CDR3 protein: CASSLAGTYEQYF

clone size: -
J gene: TRBJ2-7
V gene: TRBV10-3
D gene: TRBD2
CDR3 DNA: TGTGCCATCAGTGAGTCAATGACTAGCTACTCCTACGAGCAGTACTTC
CDR3 protein: CAISESMTSYSYEQYF

clone size: -
J gene: TRBJ2-2
V gene: TRBV7-9
D gene: -
CDR3 DNA: TGTGCCAGCAGTTACGGAAGCGGGGAGCTGTTTTTT
CDR3 protein: CASSYGSGELFF

clone size: -
J gene: TRBJ1-1
V gene: TRBV7-9
D gene: TRBD1
CDR3 DNA: TGTGCCAGCAGCTTCGGGGACAGGGGAATTTGGAACACTGAAGCTTTCTTT
CDR3 protein: CASSFGDRGIWNTEAFF

clone size: -
J gene: TRBJ1-2
V gene: TRBV7-2
D gene: -
CDR3 DNA: TGTGCCAGCAGCTTATCACAGGATGGCTACACCTTC
CDR3 protein: CASSLSQDGYTF

clone size: few
J gene: TRBJ2-4
V gene: TRBV7-9
D gene: -
CDR3 DNA: TGTGCCAGCAGCTTAGTGGGGCACATTCAGTACTTC
CDR3 protein: CASSLVGHIQYF

clone size: -
J gene: TRBJ2-7
V gene: TRBV19
D gene: -
CDR3 DNA: TGTGCCAGTAGTTTCGGGTACGAGCAGTACTTC
CDR3 protein: CASSFGYEQYF

clone size: -
J gene: TRBJ1-5
V gene: TRBV7-9
D gene: -
CDR3 DNA: TGTGCCAGCAGCTATAGTGGGGGGTATCAGCCCCAGCATTTT
CDR3 protein: CASSYSGGYQPQHF

clone size: -
J gene: TRBJ2-1
V gene: TRBV5-5
D gene: -
CDR3 DNA: TGTGCCAGCAGCTTGGCGGGGTCACAGCAGTTCTTC
CDR3 protein: CASSLAGSQQFF

clone size: -
J gene: TRBJ2-1
V gene: TRBV28
D gene: -
CDR3 DNA: TGTGCCAGCAGCACCCCCTCCGGGGCCAGGGCCTACAATGAGCAGTTCTTC
CDR3 protein: CASSTPSGARAYNEQFF

clone size: -
J gene: TRBJ2-4
V gene: TRBV10-1
D gene: -
CDR3 DNA: TGCGCCAGCAGCCCTGATAGAGAAGCCAAAAACATTCAGTACTTC
CDR3 protein: CASSPDREAKNIQYF

clone size: -
J gene: TRBJ2-4
V gene: TRBV27
D gene: -
CDR3 DNA: TGTGCCACCCTCGAGGACGGGGGTACGGGGGCCAAAAACATTCAGTACTTC
CDR3 protein: CATLEDGGTGAKNIQYF

clone size: -
J gene: TRBJ2-7
V gene: TRBV27
D gene: -
CDR3 DNA: TGTGCCAGCAGTTCTTGGGGGCGGGGCGAGCAGTACTTC
CDR3 protein: CASSSWGRGEQYF

clone size: -
J gene: TRBJ1-5
V gene: TRBV5-8
D gene: -
CDR3 DNA: TGTGCCAGCAGCTTGGTTGGGACCGACAATCAGCCCCAGCATTTT
CDR3 protein: CASSLVGTDNQPQHF

clone size: -
J gene: TRBJ2-2
V gene: TRBV11-3
D gene: -
CDR3 DNA: TGTGCCAGCAGTCAAACCGGGGAGCTGTTTTTT
CDR3 protein: CASSQTGELFF

clone size: -
J gene: TRBJ2-1
V gene: TRBV27
D gene: TRBD2
CDR3 DNA: TGTGCCAGCAAATGGAGCGGGAATGGAAATGAGCAGTTCTTC
CDR3 protein: CASKWSGNGNEQFF

clone size: -
J gene: TRBJ1-1
V gene: TRBV5-1
D gene: -
CDR3 DNA: TGCGCCAGCAGCCCGGAGGAGGGGTGGAACACTGAGGCTTTCTTT
CDR3 protein: CASSPEEGWNTEAFF

clone size: once
J gene: TRBJ2-3
V gene: TRBV4-1
D gene: TRBD2
CDR3 DNA: TGCGCCAGCAGCCAAGAACCCCCTCCTATAGCGGGGGCCTGGAGTAGCGATACGCAGTATTTT
CDR3 protein: CASSQEPPPIAGAWSSDTQYF

clone size: -
J gene: TRBJ1-1
V gene: TRBV9
D gene: -
CDR3 DNA: TGTGCCAGCAGCGCCGAGGGCGGGGGATTGGACACTGAAGCTTTCTTT
CDR3 protein: CASSAEGGGLDTEAFF

clone size: -
J gene: TRBJ2-2
V gene: TRBV7-9
D gene: TRBD1
CDR3 DNA: TGTGCCAGCAGCTACGGGACAGGGGGTTCCGGGGAGCTGTTTTTT
CDR3 protein: CASSYGTGGSGELFF

clone size: -
J gene: TRBJ2-1
V gene: TRBV7-9
D gene: TRBD1
CDR3 DNA: TGTGCCAGCAACCTTACAGGGGCCGTTGCTGGGGGCAATGAGCAGTTCTTC
CDR3 protein: CASNLTGAVAGGNEQFF

clone size: few
J gene: TRBJ2-7
V gene: TRBV4-1
D gene: -
CDR3 DNA: TGCGCCAGCAGCCAATTAGATACAGGGTTGGCGAGCGAGCAGTACTTC
CDR3 protein: CASSQLDTGLASEQYF

clone size: -
J gene: TRBJ2-3
V gene: TRBV30
D gene: TRBD2
CDR3 DNA: TGTGCCTGGGAGCCTGGGCTAGCGGACACAGATACGCAGTATTTT
CDR3 protein: CAWEPGLADTDTQYF

clone size: -
J gene: TRBJ1-5
V gene: TRBV10-3
D gene: -
CDR3 DNA: TGTGCCATCAGACCCGGCGGGCCCCAGCATTTT
CDR3 protein: CAIRPGGPQHF

clone size: -
J gene: TRBJ2-5
V gene: TRBV7-9
D gene: TRBD2
CDR3 DNA: TGTGCCAGCAGCTTAATGATAGCGGGCGCCCAAGAGACCCAGTACTTC
CDR3 protein: CASSLMIAGAQETQYF

clone size: -
J gene: TRBJ2-5
V gene: TRBV27
D gene: -
CDR3 DNA: TGTGCCAGCAGTTTATTTCGGGGGGAGACCCAGTACTTC
CDR3 protein: CASSLFRGETQYF

clone size: -
J gene: TRBJ2-3
V gene: TRBV29-1
D gene: TRBD1
CDR3 DNA: TGCAGCGCCGAGGGGACAGGGGACACAGATACGCAGTATTTT
CDR3 protein: CSAEGTGDTDTQYF

clone size: -
J gene: TRBJ2-1
V gene: TRBV7-6
D gene: TRBD2
CDR3 DNA: TGTGCCAGCGGCGACCTAGCGGGGGGATACAATGAGCAGTTCTTC
CDR3 protein: CASGDLAGGYNEQFF

clone size: -
J gene: TRBJ1-1
V gene: TRBV4-1
D gene: -
CDR3 DNA: TGCGCCAGCAGCCATCAGGGCAGAGGATTGAACACTGAAGCTTTCTTT
CDR3 protein: CASSHQGRGLNTEAFF

clone size: -
J gene: TRBJ1-4
V gene: TRBV29-1
D gene: -
CDR3 DNA: TGCAGCGTCGTTAAGGCGGGAAAACTGTTTTTT
CDR3 protein: CSVVKAGKLFF

clone size: -
J gene: TRBJ2-7
V gene: TRBV7-9
D gene: -
CDR3 DNA: TGTGCCAGCAGCCCGGGTCCCTACGAGCAGTACTTC
CDR3 protein: CASSPGPYEQYF

clone size: -
J gene: TRBJ1-4
V gene: TRBV9
D gene: -
CDR3 DNA: TGTGCCAGCAGCGGGGACCTCGGGTACACTAATGAAAAACTGTTTTTT
CDR3 protein: CASSGDLGYTNEKLFF

clone size: -
J gene: TRBJ2-3
V gene: TRBV5-4
D gene: -
CDR3 DNA: TGTGCCAGCAGCTCCGCCCTGAACACAGATACGCAGTATTTT
CDR3 protein: CASSSALNTDTQYF

clone size: -
J gene: TRBJ2-7
V gene: TRBV7-8
D gene: -
CDR3 DNA: TGTGCCAGCAGCTTAGGGGCCTACGAGCAGTACTTC
CDR3 protein: CASSLGAYEQYF

clone size: -
J gene: TRBJ2-7
V gene: TRBV27
D gene: TRBD1
CDR3 DNA: TGTGCCAGCAGTGCTAGGGACAGGGGCAACGACGAGCAGTACTTC
CDR3 protein: CASSARDRGNDEQYF

clone size: -
J gene: TRBJ2-2
V gene: TRBV10-2
D gene: -
CDR3 DNA: TGCGCCAGCAGTGAGCCCCGCAGGGTGATCACCGGGGAGCTGTTTTTT
CDR3 protein: CASSEPRRVITGELFF

clone size: -
J gene: TRBJ2-1
V gene: TRBV9
D gene: -
CDR3 DNA: TGTGCCAGCAGCGTAGAGGCGGGATTTCGGGCAGAATACAATGAGCAGTTCTTC
CDR3 protein: CASSVEAGFRAEYNEQFF

clone size: -
J gene: TRBJ2-1
V gene: TRBV7-3
D gene: -
CDR3 DNA: TGTGCCAGCAGCTTAACCCCAGCCAACAATGAGCAGTTCTTC
CDR3 protein: CASSLTPANNEQFF

clone size: -
J gene: TRBJ1-1
V gene: TRBV6-5
D gene: -
CDR3 DNA: TGTGCCAGCAGTTATTTCCTCGGCACGAACACTGAAGCTTTCTTT
CDR3 protein: CASSYFLGTNTEAFF

clone size: once
J gene: TRBJ2-2
V gene: TRBV6-6
D gene: -
CDR3 DNA: TGTGCCAGCAGCCTACAGGGCCTGGGGGACGGGGAGCTGTTTTTT
CDR3 protein: CASSLQGLGDGELFF

clone size: -
J gene: TRBJ2-7
V gene: TRBV7-9
D gene: TRBD2
CDR3 DNA: TGTGCCAGCAGCTTAGGACCACTAGCGGCCTACGAGCAGTACTTC
CDR3 protein: CASSLGPLAAYEQYF

clone size: -
J gene: TRBJ1-4
V gene: TRBV7-6
D gene: -
CDR3 DNA: TGTGCCAGCAGTCCCGAGACTTGGACAAATCTGTTTTTT
CDR3 protein: CASSPETWTNLFF

clone size: -
J gene: TRBJ1-1
V gene: TRBV30
D gene: -
CDR3 DNA: TGTGCCTGGAGTGTAGGGGAGTTCACTTTCTTT
CDR3 protein: CAWSVGEFTFF

clone size: -
J gene: TRBJ2-7
V gene: TRBV7-6
D gene: -
CDR3 DNA: TGTGCCAGCAGCTCCCGGGACTCCGAGCAGTACTTC
CDR3 protein: CASSSRDSEQYF

clone size: -
J gene: TRBJ2-3
V gene: TRBV30
D gene: -
CDR3 DNA: TGTGCCTGGAGTACCAGGACTTCCCGACAGGCAGATACGCAGTATTTT
CDR3 protein: CAWSTRTSRQADTQYF

clone size: -
J gene: TRBJ1-1
V gene: TRBV12-5
D gene: -
CDR3 DNA: TGTGCTAGTGGTTTGGTATCAAAGAACACTGAAGCTTTCTTT
CDR3 protein: CASGLVSKNTEAFF

clone size: -
J gene: TRBJ2-3
V gene: TRBV27
D gene: TRBD1
CDR3 DNA: TGTGCCAGCAGCTGGACAGGGCCCTCGGATACGCAGTATTTT
CDR3 protein: CASSWTGPSDTQYF

clone size: few
J gene: TRBJ2-7
V gene: TRBV29-1
D gene: TRBD1
CDR3 DNA: TGCAGCGTTGAAGGGGGGGACAGGCCTTCCTACGAGCAGTACTTC
CDR3 protein: CSVEGGDRPSYEQYF

clone size: -
J gene: TRBJ1-1
V gene: TRBV27
D gene: TRBD1
CDR3 DNA: TGTGCCAGCAGTTTAGAAGGGACAGGGGGCACTGAAGCTTTCTTT
CDR3 protein: CASSLEGTGGTEAFF